A single sample is the source of the 27 T cell receptor beta chains below, sequenced in a study of regulatory T cells in long-lasting Graves disease. Noted time point: newly diagnosed GD, antithyroid drugs for less than 3 months. Making the TCR library involved RNA that had been extracted from PBMCs. iRepertoire HTBI primers and Arm-PCR of CDR3 regions built TCR beta libraries. MiXCR, applied by TCRdb to the multiplex PCR reads, yields one record per CDR3 protein. The table includes 250,000 to 300,000 distinct CDR3 sequences, 15% to 20% detected once. These data also featured in a second study, about T cells in Graves' hyperthyroidism and ophthalmopathy.

Sequencing used peripheral blood mononuclear cells (PBMCs), obtained at new diagnosis, from a patient treated with antithyroid drugs. The receptors were sampled from a woman aged 25 to 39 with Graves disease.

This clonotype was found many times. This chain links TRBV20-1 with TRBJ2-7, with TRBD2 matching 12 bases. The CDR3 is 14 residues long. V was clipped by 5 bases and J by 7 bases; unmatched bases: 9. In germline, CDR1 is DFQATT, CDR2 SNEGSKA (reference sequence). The CDR3 loop reads CSAPSGGAGREQYF. In DNA form, the CDR3 reads TGCAGTGCTCCTAGCGGGGGGGCGGGGAGGGAGCAGTACTTC.

V gene TRBV4-2 combines with J gene TRBJ2-7; D possibly corresponds to TRBD1 (5 bases). The CDR3 loop spans 19 amino acids. Germline loops: CDR1 LGHNA, CDR2 YNFKEQ. Between the trimmed V and J ends, which lost 4 bases and 6 bases, there was a span of 31 bases. The CDR3 region has the DNA TGTGCCAGCAGCCCAGACTTAATGGGGCCCTACTTGAAAGGTTCCGAGCAGTACTTC. It yields the protein CASSPDLMGPYLKGSEQYF.

The genes are TRBV20-1 and TRBJ2-1, with 9 nucleotides matching TRBD2. Per germline, CDR1 DFQATT and CDR2 SNEGSKA (reference sequence). The CDR3 runs to 15 residues. J was trimmed by 0 bases and V by 6 bases; bases with no gene match: 6. CDR3 in amino acids: CSAFLRGGSYNEQFF. CDR3 DNA: TGCAGTGCCTTCTTGCGGGGGGGCTCCTACAATGAGCAGTTCTTC.

This clonotype was detected many times. The V gene is TRBV28, the J gene TRBJ2-3; D not resolved. The CDR3 runs to 16 residues. V was cut by 3 bases and J by 2 bases, with 15 bases left in between. From germline, CDR1 is MDHEN and CDR2 SYDVKM. CDR3 in amino acids: CASSFSRLETTDTQYF. CDR3 nucleotides: TGTGCCAGCAGTTTCAGCAGGCTAGAGACCACAGATACGCAGTATTTT.

V is TRBV9 and J is TRBJ1-1, with 11 bases that match TRBD1. The ends lost 3 bases at V and 9 bases at J; junction bases unmatched: 10. This CDR3 region has 15 residues. CDR1 is SGDLS and CDR2 is YYNGEE in the germline V gene. The CDR3 loop reads CASSAWTGGLTKAFF. The DNA of the CDR3 is TGTGCCAGCAGCGCGTGGACAGGGGGCCTGACTAAAGCTTTCTTT. Together with reference TRBV9 and TRBJ1-1, the CDR3 gives the full variable domain: DSGVTQTPKHLITATGQRVTLRCSPRSGDLSVYWYQQSLDQGLQFLIQYYNGEERAKGNILERFSAQQFPDLHSELNLSSLELGDSALYFCASSAWTGGLTKAFFGQGTRLTVV.

Concerning this clonotype: A single base separates this from a much larger clone, so it may be a read error. The V and J genes are TRBV4-1 and TRBJ2-1; weak D call: TRBD1 (5 bases). The V gene's germline CDR1 is MGHRA and CDR2 YSYEKL. This CDR3 contains 16 residues. V lost 3 bases and J 5 bases, leaving 17 bases between the germline ends. The CDR3 spells CASSQPHRKRHNEQFF. The CDR3, as DNA: TGCGCCAGCAGCCAGCCCCACAGGAAAAGACACAATGAGCAGTTCTTC.

The V gene is TRBV20-1, the J gene TRBJ2-1, with D possibly matching TRBD2 (6 bases). There are 12 residues in the CDR3. Trimming stripped 6 bases from V and 10 bases from J, with 16 bases between. CDR1 and CDR2 from the germline V gene are DFQATT and SNEGSKA (reference sequence). The chain's CDR3 is CSAPAASEEQFF. As DNA, the CDR3 is TGCAGTGCCCCAGCCGCTAGCGAGGAGCAGTTCTTC.

Turning to this clonotype: This may be a read error, as it is one base from a much larger clone. Because it lacks the conserved phenylalanine or tryptophan at the end, this CDR3 is likely a read error. V is TRBV20-1 and J is TRBJ2-1; TRBD2 matches at 7 bases. Germline CDR1 DFQATT, CDR2 SNEGSKA (reference sequence). With 0 bases clipped from V and 3 bases from J, the junction kept 5 bases outside the gene matches. The CDR3 sequence is 15 residues long. The CDR3 DNA reads TGCAGTGCTAGAGATCGCGGGGGAGGCTACAATGAGCAGTTCCTC. As protein: CSARDRGGGYNEQFL.

This clonotype was picked up many times. The rearrangement joins TRBV7-9 to TRBJ1-1, with 7 nucleotides matching TRBD1. Germline V gene lookup returns CDR1 SEHNR and CDR2 FQNEAQ (reference sequence). Germline trimming cut 3 bases from V and 7 bases from J; bases unmatched to any gene: 11. The CDR3 extends over 15 amino acids. The chain's CDR3 is CASSFSPGGTVEAFF. CDR3 coding DNA: TGTGCCAGCAGCTTTTCCCCCGGTGGGACAGTTGAAGCTTTCTTT.

This clonotype was seen a handful of times. The V and J genes are TRBV7-6 and TRBJ2-7; no clear D. This CDR3 contains 14 residues. Germline V lookup: CDR1 SGHVS, CDR2 FNYEAQ. The V and J ends lost 3 bases and 0 bases respectively, with 9 bases between them. This chain's CDR3 is CASSFSSSSYEQYF. The DNA of the CDR3 is TGTGCCAGCAGCTTTTCCTCTAGCTCCTACGAGCAGTACTTC.

This clonotype was recorded at least ten times. The gene calls are TRBV11-2 and TRBJ2-7; no clear D. Germline V gene sequence: CDR1 SGHAT, CDR2 FQNNGV. The CDR3 spans 14 residues. V was pared by 2 bases and J by 6 bases, with 14 bases between. In DNA, the CDR3 is TGTGCCAGCAGCTTAATATCTCGACCGGGCGAGCAGTACTTC. Translated: CASSLISRPGEQYF.

This clonotype was detected ten times or more. This CDR3 is CASSSRDRAREQYF. In DNA form, the CDR3 reads TGTGCCAGTAGTTCCCGGGACAGGGCTAGGGAGCAGTACTTC. The chain recombines TRBV19 with TRBJ2-7; the match to TRBD1 covers 9 bases. CDR3 length: 14 residues. Trimming at V came to 5 bases and at J to 7 bases, leaving 9 bases not matched to a gene. Germline loops: CDR1 LNHDA, CDR2 SQIVND (reference sequence).

This clonotype was picked up many times. V and J are TRBV14 and TRBJ1-1; D call uncertain. The CDR3 is 14 amino acids. V was cut by 1 base and J by 3 bases, with 9 bases left in between. Germline lookup yields CDR1 SGHDN and CDR2 FVKESK. CDR3: CASSQGIWDTEAFF. The CDR3 bases are TGTGCCAGCAGCCAAGGCATTTGGGACACTGAAGCTTTCTTT.

In its sample, this clonotype was seen a few times. A much larger clone lies a single base off, so this may be a read error. This chain uses TRBV7-6 with TRBJ1-2; D is perhaps TRBD1 (5 bases). This CDR3 has 13 amino acids. Germline CDR1 SGHVS, CDR2 FNYEAQ. The CDR3 bases are TGTGTCAGCAGCCGGACACACCCCTATGGCTACACCTTC. Translated: CVSSRTHPYGYTF.

Points on this clonotype: A read error is likely, as this CDR3 ends without the conserved phenylalanine or tryptophan. The chain recombines TRBV6-2 or TRBV6-3 with TRBJ2-3; TRBD2 matches at 10 bases. Trimming at V came to 7 bases and at J to 0 bases, leaving 4 bases not matched to a gene. This CDR3 is built from 15 residues. Germline V gene lookup returns CDR1 MNHEY and CDR2 SVGEGT. CDR3 DNA: TGTGCCAGCACTAGCGGGGGCCTTAGCACAGATACGCAGTATTCT. Translating gives CASTSGGLSTDTQYS.

This clonotype has ten or more counts. The chain uses TRBV6-1 and TRBJ1-1, with a weak D call TRBD1 (6 bases). The CDR3 runs 14 residues. Looked up from germline, CDR1 is MNHNS and CDR2 is SASEGT. Trimming removed 5 bases from V and 1 base from J, with 11 bases in between. This chain's CDR3 is CASSRYRENTEAFF. The CDR3 DNA follows: TGTGCCAGCAGTCGATACAGGGAGAACACTGAAGCTTTCTTT.

Many counts were recorded for this clonotype. V and J are TRBV7-3 and TRBJ2-7, with 11 positions matching TRBD2. J gave up 6 bases and V 3 bases, and 7 bases lay outside the gene matches. Germline CDR1 and CDR2: SGHTA and FQGTGA. The CDR3 extends over 15 amino acids. CDR3 sequence: CASSFLAGGLCEQYF. CDR3 coding DNA: TGTGCCAGCAGCTTCCTAGCGGGGGGTCTGTGCGAGCAGTACTTC.

This clonotype was detected many times. The chain is built from TRBV20-1 and TRBJ2-5, with TRBD2 as a possible D gene (7 bases). This CDR3 contains 15 residues. V lost 2 bases and J lost 2, with 15 bases in between. CDR1 and CDR2 (germline): DFQATT, SNEGSKA (reference sequence). The CDR3 loop reads CSARPYGGPQETQYF. The CDR3 DNA reads as TGCAGTGCTAGACCCTACGGGGGGCCTCAAGAGACCCAGTACTTC.

Comments on this clonotype: This likely reflects a read error, since a far larger clone is one base away. The chain employs TRBV5-4 and TRBJ2-1; 10 bases fit TRBD2. The DNA end is a closer match to TRBJ2-5, so the J assignment may be wrong. Germline V CDR1 and CDR2: SGHNT, YYREEE (reference sequence). This CDR3 is 15 amino acids long. The CDR3 coding sequence is TGTGCCAGCAGCTTAGGCAGCGGGGGGGCCGAGACCCAGTACTTC. This translates into CASSLGSGGAETQYF.

This clonotype occurred many times. The rearrangement links TRBV20-1 to TRBJ2-1; 9 bases match TRBD2. The trim removed 6 bases at V and 8 bases at J, leaving 11 bases unmatched. The CDR3 is made up of 14 amino acids. Germline V gene sequence: CDR1 DFQATT, CDR2 SNEGSKA (reference sequence). The CDR3 nucleotides are TGCAGTGCAGAAAGCGGGGGGTTCCCGTATGAGCAGTTCTTC. It specifies CSAESGGFPYEQFF.

On this clonotype: A far larger clone is just one base off, so this is likely a read error. The chain is built from TRBV7-9 and TRBJ1-2; D call uncertain. This CDR3 has 13 amino acids. Trimming pared 2 bases from V and 2 bases from J, leaving 6 bases between. Germline CDR1 SEHNR, CDR2 FQNEAQ (reference sequence). The CDR3 protein is CASSLIGNYGYTF. The CDR3 bases are TGTGCCAGCAGCTTAATAGGGAACTATGGCTACACCTTC. Full variable domain (outside the CDR3, taken from reference TRBV7-9 and TRBJ1-2): DTGVSQNPRHKITKRGQNVTFRCDPISEHNRLYWYRQTLGQGPEFLTYFQNEAQLEKSRLLSDRFSAERPKGSFSTLEIQRTEQGDSAMYLCASSLIGNYGYTFGSGTRLTVV.

The sample holds many counts of this clonotype. Relative to the germline gene, one junction end is altered; a read error may explain this. This chain links TRBV2 with TRBJ1-5; weak D call: TRBD1 (6 bases). Germline-derived CDR1 and CDR2 are SNHLY and FYNNEI. The CDR3 consists of 13 residues. Here the CDR3 DNA reads TGTGCCAGCAGTCAAGCCGGACAGAGACCGTGTCATTTT. Amino acids: CASSQAGQRPCHF.

The table lists this clonotype with many counts. The genes are TRBV28 and TRBJ1-2; 11 positions match TRBD1. J was trimmed by 3 bases and V by 5 bases; bases with no gene match: 5. Germline CDR1 and CDR2: MDHEN and SYDVKM. The CDR3 spans 15 residues. CDR3 bases: TGTGCCAGCAGTACCTCGGGACAGGGGGACTATGGCTACACCTTC. Amino acids: CASSTSGQGDYGYTF.

This clonotype was observed at least ten times. The V and J genes are TRBV12-3 or TRBV12-4 and TRBJ1-6, with D maybe TRBD1 (6 bases). V was shortened by 2 bases and J by 7 bases, with 12 bases between the two germline ends. The CDR3 spans 15 residues. CDR3 nucleotides: TGTGCCAGCAGTTTACAGGGACAAGTCAATTCACCCCTCCACTTT. This sequence encodes CASSLQGQVNSPLHF.

This clonotype was seen just once. The V call is TRBV20-1, the J call TRBJ2-1, with 10 bases that match TRBD1. Per the germline V gene, CDR1 is DFQATT and CDR2 is SNEGSKA (reference sequence). The V gene end was trimmed by 3 bases and the J gene end by 5 bases; junction bases not matched to a gene: 4. CDR3 length equals 14 residues. CDR3 nucleotides: TGCAGTGCTAGCAGGGACAGGGGCAACAATGAGCAGTTCTTC. Amino acids: CSASRDRGNNEQFF.

This clonotype was detected a few times. This chain uses TRBV9 with TRBJ2-2; 8 positions match TRBD2. Germline V gives CDR1 SGDLS, CDR2 YYNGEE. The CDR3 spans 15 residues. The J segment lost 5 bases and the V segment lost 0 bases, leaving 3 bases of the junction unmatched. CDR3 sequence: CASSVAGGGTGELFF. The CDR3 nucleotides are TGTGCCAGCAGCGTAGCGGGGGGGGGGACCGGGGAGCTGTTTTTT.

This clonotype was observed many times. The chain is built from TRBV7-9 and TRBJ1-2; 7 bases match TRBD1. The CDR3 runs to 17 residues. Germline lookup yields CDR1 SEHNR and CDR2 FQNEAQ (reference sequence). The trim removed 4 bases at V and 0 bases at J, leaving 11 bases unmatched. CDR3 coding DNA: TGTGCCAGCAGCTCAGGGGGTTGGGACACCTCTAACTATGGCTACACCTTC. Translation gives CASSSGGWDTSNYGYTF. The whole variable domain, filled in from reference TRBV7-9 and TRBJ1-2, reads DTGVSQNPRHKITKRGQNVTFRCDPISEHNRLYWYRQTLGQGPEFLTYFQNEAQLEKSRLLSDRFSAERPKGSFSTLEIQRTEQGDSAMYLCASSSGGWDTSNYGYTFGSGTRLTVV.